The clone carrying this TCR beta chain showed up just a few times. Its antigen is unknown. The CDR3 is made up of 14 amino acids. The germline V gene has CDR1 KGHDR and CDR2 SFDVKD. The germline V and J ends were trimmed by 1 base and 3 bases, with 7 bases remaining between them. The sample belongs to a study of vaccination and CD4 T cells after COVID-19. Study-level background: A median of 101 days (range 35 to 161) separated diagnosis from post-COVID sampling. Study-wide findings and caveats: From a median of about 20 to 38, SARS-CoV-2-reactive clonotypes increased, though not significantly.

Cultured CD4+ T-cell DNA underwent Oncomine TCR Beta short-read sequencing. TCRdb recomputed calls from the PCR reads with MiXCR, one row per CDR3 protein. In the table there are about 25,000 distinct CDR3 sequences, around 54% of which are singletons. Treatment indicated: 10-day PBMC culture with coronavirus spike peptide pools or control peptides (ViraFEST assay). Fresh IL-2 medium replaced half the culture medium on days 3 and 7. The sample consisted of CD4+ T cells from blood, cultured in vitro. This TCR came from a human donor who had recovered from COVID-19. The chain recombines TRBV24-1 with TRBJ2-3; D tentatively reads TRBD1 or TRBD2 (5 bases each). CDR3: CATSDFEGTDTQYF. In DNA, the CDR3 is TGTGCCACCAGTGATTTCGAGGGGACAGATACGCAGTATTTT.